Included here is one T cell receptor (beta chain) sequence, with context. There are 15 residues in the CDR3. The V and J ends lost 2 bases and 2 bases respectively, with 13 bases between them. The V gene's germline CDR1 is MNHEY and CDR2 SVGAGI. Measured with immunoSEQ multiplex PCR; TCRdb has only the in-frame clones, and not every one. The table lists some 83,000 clones, approximately 92% of them singletons. This entry is derived from a study of technical replicates of blood from a few donors. This receptor was identified in a human donor in good health. Sequences were obtained from T cells isolated from PBMCs. The V and J genes are TRBV6-5 and TRBJ2-7; TRBD2 is a possible D gene (6 bases). The CDR3 region is CASSYGGGATYEQYF. DNA of the CDR3: TGTGCCAGCAGTTACGGTGGAGGGGCGACCTACGAGCAGTACTTC.